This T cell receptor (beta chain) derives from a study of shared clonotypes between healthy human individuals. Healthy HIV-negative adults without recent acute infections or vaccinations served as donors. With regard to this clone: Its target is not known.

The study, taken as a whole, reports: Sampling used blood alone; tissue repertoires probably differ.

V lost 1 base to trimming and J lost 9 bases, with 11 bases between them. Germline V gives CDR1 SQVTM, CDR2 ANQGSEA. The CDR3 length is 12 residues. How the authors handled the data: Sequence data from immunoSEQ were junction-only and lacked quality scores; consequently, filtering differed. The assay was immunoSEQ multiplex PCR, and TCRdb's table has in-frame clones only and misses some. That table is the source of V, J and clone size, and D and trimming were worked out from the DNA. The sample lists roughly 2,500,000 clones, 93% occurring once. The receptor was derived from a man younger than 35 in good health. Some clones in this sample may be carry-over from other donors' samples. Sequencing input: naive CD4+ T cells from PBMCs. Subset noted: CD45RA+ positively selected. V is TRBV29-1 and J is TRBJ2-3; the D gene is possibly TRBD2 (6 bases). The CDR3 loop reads CSVEARRDTQYF. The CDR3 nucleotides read TGCAGCGTTGAAGCCCGGAGGGACACGCAGTATTTT.